Listed below are T cell receptor beta chains from one sample, sequenced in a study of cytomegalovirus exposure and HLA in healthy donors. Sequencing used immunoSEQ multiplex PCR; TCRdb keeps in-frame clones, though not all of them. The table includes approximately 140,000 clones, 55% to 70% detected once. The specimen was PBMCs. The source is a woman in her fifties or sixties in good health and CMV-seropositive. The CDR3 runs from the conserved cysteine through the conserved F or W. D genes are given only for firm matches. Expanded clones get a size class; other rows say once, few or many, or leave the size out.

V gene: TRBV30
clone size: -
D gene: -
J gene: TRBJ1-1
CDR3 DNA: TGTGCCCTGGGGACTTTAAGGGGCACTGAAGCTTTCTTT
CDR3 protein: CALGTLRGTEAFF

V gene: TRBV5-1
clone size: few
D gene: TRBD1
J gene: TRBJ2-3
CDR3 DNA: TGCGCCAGCAGCTTCTCGAGGACAGGGTTATCAGATACGCAGTATTTT
CDR3 protein: CASSFSRTGLSDTQYF

V gene: TRBV9
clone size: few
D gene: -
J gene: TRBJ2-2
CDR3 DNA: TGTGCCAGCAGCCCTGGTTTAGGGGGTAAAACCGGGGAGCTGTTTTTT
CDR3 protein: CASSPGLGGKTGELFF

V gene: TRBV28
clone size: -
D gene: -
J gene: TRBJ2-7
CDR3 DNA: TGTGCCAGCAGTTTTCCAGGGTCCGTCTCCTACGAGCAGTACTTC
CDR3 protein: CASSFPGSVSYEQYF

V gene: TRBV7-9
clone size: -
D gene: -
J gene: TRBJ1-2
CDR3 DNA: TGTGCCAGCAGCCCCATGGAGGGTGGCTACACCTTC
CDR3 protein: CASSPMEGGYTF

V gene: TRBV25-1
clone size: -
D gene: TRBD1
J gene: TRBJ1-2
CDR3 DNA: TGTGCCAGCAGTGACCTGGGACAGGAGGCTCACTTC
CDR3 protein: CASSDLGQEAHF

V gene: TRBV6-4
clone size: -
D gene: -
J gene: TRBJ2-1
CDR3 DNA: TGTGCCAGCATCCATACTTTATCTTCCTACAATGAGCAGTTCTTC
CDR3 protein: CASIHTLSSYNEQFF

V gene: TRBV5-1
clone size: -
D gene: -
J gene: TRBJ1-1
CDR3 DNA: TGCGCCAGCAGCTTTCTCGGAGGCGTGAACACTGAAGCTTTCTTT
CDR3 protein: CASSFLGGVNTEAFF

V gene: TRBV1
clone size: once
D gene: -
J gene: TRBJ2-7
CDR3 DNA: TGCACCAGCAGCCCAGGGGTTCAGGGGGATCCGGGACTAGCGGACCCCTACGAGCAGTACTTC
CDR3 protein: CTSSPGVQGDPGLADPYEQYF

V gene: TRBV25-1
clone size: -
D gene: -
J gene: TRBJ1-1
CDR3 DNA: TGTGCCAGCAGTGCCAACCCTGCGACAGGTTCCACTGAAGCTTTCTTT
CDR3 protein: CASSANPATGSTEAFF

V gene: TRBV11-2
clone size: once
D gene: TRBD1
J gene: TRBJ2-7
CDR3 DNA: TGTGCCAGCAGCTTCCCGGGACAGTTGACCTACGAGCAGTACTTC
CDR3 protein: CASSFPGQLTYEQYF

V gene: TRBV6-5
clone size: few
D gene: -
J gene: TRBJ1-1
CDR3 DNA: TGTGCCAGCAGTTCCCCACCGACAGAAGCTTTCTTT
CDR3 protein: CASSSPPTEAFF

V gene: TRBV19
clone size: -
D gene: -
J gene: TRBJ1-1
CDR3 DNA: TGTGCCAGTAGGGAGGCGTTGAACACTGAAGCTTTCTTT
CDR3 protein: CASREALNTEAFF

V gene: TRBV10-3
clone size: -
D gene: TRBD2
J gene: TRBJ2-3
CDR3 DNA: TGTGCCATCGGGACTAGCGGGAGCACAGATACGCAGTATTTT
CDR3 protein: CAIGTSGSTDTQYF

V gene: TRBV4-2
clone size: -
D gene: -
J gene: TRBJ2-1
CDR3 DNA: TGTGCCAGCAGCCAAGATAGGACACAGTTCTTC
CDR3 protein: CASSQDRTQFF

V gene: TRBV28
clone size: once
D gene: TRBD1
J gene: TRBJ1-5
CDR3 DNA: TGTGCCAGCAGTTTCCAACAGGGGAGCAATCAGCCCCAGCATTTT
CDR3 protein: CASSFQQGSNQPQHF

V gene: TRBV2
clone size: -
D gene: -
J gene: TRBJ2-5
CDR3 DNA: TGTGCCAGCAGCGGAGATGAAGAGACCCAGTACTTC
CDR3 protein: CASSGDEETQYF